This T cell receptor (beta chain) stems from a study of control samples from healthy donors and cancer patients (dated by TCRdb to 2019 to 2021). This clone was observed a few times. The antigen it recognizes is unknown. Qualities for individual bases were not recorded, and no much larger clone is one base off. The germline V gene gives CDR1 as SGHAT and CDR2 as FQNNGV. The CDR3 sequence holds 14 residues, the cysteine and phenylalanine included. Only the CDR3 part of the read is kept: 42 bases, read in frame from the first base. Between the V and J ends, shortened by 2 bases and 6 bases respectively, the junction contains 14 bases. Library construction relied on the immunoSEQ multiplex PCR assay. TCRdb holds this immuneACCESS table with in-frame rearrangements only. Some clones are missing; in checked studies, unresolved V genes explain under half, and the rest has no known cause. Recorded for this sample are tens of thousands of clones; under 95% of them occurred a single time. The ten largest make up around 1.7% of the sample.

This TCR was sampled from a man aged 40-50 years with colorectal cancer. The material sequenced was PBMCs. The sequence joins TRBV11-2 to TRBJ2-7; confidence is insufficient to name the D gene. The DNA reads as follows: TGTGCCAGCAGCTTAATCGCCCGGACGATCGAGCAGTACTTC. Its translation is CASSLIARTIEQYF.